This T cell receptor (beta chain) was identified in a study of T-cell memory formation after mild COVID-19. This clonotype occurred a few times. TCRdb processed the 5' RACE reads anew with MiXCR; each CDR3 protein has one entry. The sample includes 350,000 to 500,000 distinct CDR3 sequences, about 25% of them seen just once. J lost 4 bases, V lost 5 bases, and 5 bases had no gene match. The CDR3 contains 15 residues. CDR1 SGHVS and CDR2 FQNEAQ come from the germline V gene. The sequenced sample consisted of PBMCs or a T cell subset sorted from them (not recorded which). The clonotype comes from an adult woman who had mild COVID-19 (a few samples of this study predate the infection). Cell type and time point are not known. The chain combines TRBV7-8 with TRBJ2-3; TRBD2 matches at 11 bases. CDR3 protein: CASSETSGRPDTQYF. The CDR3 region has the DNA TGTGCCAGCAGCGAAACTAGCGGGAGACCAGATACGCAGTATTTT.